The sequence of this T cell receptor (beta chain) was determined in a study of T cell repertoires in cytomegalovirus infection. Each CDR3 protein is one row after TCRdb ran MiXCR on the reads. The data hold about 920,000 distinct CDR3 sequences, with 30% to 40% observed a single time. Germline V gives CDR1 MNHEY, CDR2 SMNVEV (reference sequence). The CDR3 runs 13 residues. Trimming took 0 bases from V and 2 from J, leaving 1 base between them. This clonotype was observed a handful of times. What it recognizes is unknown. The gene calls are TRBV27 and TRBJ1-4; D gene ambiguous. The clonotype comes from a human donor in good health (CMV status not recorded). Some clones in this sample may be carry-over from other donors' samples. Sample: cultured CD8+ T cells from PBMCs, taken from culture after CMV antigen stimulation. The CDR3 loop is CASSLSTNEKLFF. In nucleotides, the CDR3 is TGTGCCAGCAGTTTATCTACTAATGAAAAACTGTTTTTT.